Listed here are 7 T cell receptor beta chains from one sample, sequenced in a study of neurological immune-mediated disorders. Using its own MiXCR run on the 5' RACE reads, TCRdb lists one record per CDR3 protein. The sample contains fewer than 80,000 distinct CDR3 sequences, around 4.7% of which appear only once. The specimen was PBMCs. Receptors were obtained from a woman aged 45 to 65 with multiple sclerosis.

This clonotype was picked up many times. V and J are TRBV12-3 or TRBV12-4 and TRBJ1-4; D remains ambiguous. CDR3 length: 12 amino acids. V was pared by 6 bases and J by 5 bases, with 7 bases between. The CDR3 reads CASSRRNEKLFF. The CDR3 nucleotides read TGTGCCAGCAGCCGAAGGAATGAAAAACTGTTTTTT.

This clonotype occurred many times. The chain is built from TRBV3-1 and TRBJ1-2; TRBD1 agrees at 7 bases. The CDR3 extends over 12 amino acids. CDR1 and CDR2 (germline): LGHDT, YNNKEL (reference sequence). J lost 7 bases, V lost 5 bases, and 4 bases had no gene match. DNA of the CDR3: TGTGCCAGCAGCGACAGGGAGGGTGGCTACACCTTC. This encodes CASSDREGGYTF. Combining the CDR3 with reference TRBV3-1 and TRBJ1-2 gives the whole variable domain DTAVSQTPKYLVTQMGNDKSIKCEQNLGHDTMYWYKQDSKKFLKIMFSYNNKELIINETVPNRFSPKSPDKAHLNLHINSLELGDSAVYFCASSDREGGYTFGSGTRLTVV.

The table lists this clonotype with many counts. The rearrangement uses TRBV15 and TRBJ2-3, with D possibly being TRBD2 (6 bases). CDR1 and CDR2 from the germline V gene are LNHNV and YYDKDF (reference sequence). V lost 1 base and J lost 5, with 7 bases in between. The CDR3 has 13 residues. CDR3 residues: CATSRGGEDTQYF. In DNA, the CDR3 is TGTGCCACCAGCAGAGGGGGGGAAGATACGCAGTATTTT.

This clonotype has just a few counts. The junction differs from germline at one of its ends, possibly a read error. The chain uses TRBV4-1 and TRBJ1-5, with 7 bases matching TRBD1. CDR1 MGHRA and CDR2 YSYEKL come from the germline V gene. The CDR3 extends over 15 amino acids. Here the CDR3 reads CASSQDGGGDQPQNF. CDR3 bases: TGCGCCAGCAGCCAAGATGGAGGGGGCGATCAGCCCCAGAATTTT.

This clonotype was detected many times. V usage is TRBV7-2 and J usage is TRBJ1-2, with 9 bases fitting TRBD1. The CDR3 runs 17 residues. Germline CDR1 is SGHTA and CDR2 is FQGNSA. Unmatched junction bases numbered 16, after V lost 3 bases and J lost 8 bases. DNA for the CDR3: TGTGCCAGCAGCTTGTCCGGTAGGGGACAGGGCTTGCACGGCTACACCTTC. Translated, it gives CASSLSGRGQGLHGYTF.

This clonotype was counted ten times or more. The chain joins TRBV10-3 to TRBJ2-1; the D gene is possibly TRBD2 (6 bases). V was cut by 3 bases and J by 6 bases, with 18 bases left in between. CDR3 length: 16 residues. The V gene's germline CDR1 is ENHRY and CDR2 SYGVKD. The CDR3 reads CAISENMGLGANEQFF. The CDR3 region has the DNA TGTGCCATCAGTGAAAATATGGGACTCGGCGCCAATGAGCAGTTCTTC.

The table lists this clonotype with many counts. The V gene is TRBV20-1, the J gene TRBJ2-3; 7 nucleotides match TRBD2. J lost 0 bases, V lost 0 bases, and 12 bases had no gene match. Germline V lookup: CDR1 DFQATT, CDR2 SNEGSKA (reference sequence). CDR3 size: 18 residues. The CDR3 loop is CSAREYGKRGTSTDTQYF. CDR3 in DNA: TGCAGTGCTAGAGAGTACGGGAAGCGGGGAACTAGCACAGATACGCAGTATTTT.